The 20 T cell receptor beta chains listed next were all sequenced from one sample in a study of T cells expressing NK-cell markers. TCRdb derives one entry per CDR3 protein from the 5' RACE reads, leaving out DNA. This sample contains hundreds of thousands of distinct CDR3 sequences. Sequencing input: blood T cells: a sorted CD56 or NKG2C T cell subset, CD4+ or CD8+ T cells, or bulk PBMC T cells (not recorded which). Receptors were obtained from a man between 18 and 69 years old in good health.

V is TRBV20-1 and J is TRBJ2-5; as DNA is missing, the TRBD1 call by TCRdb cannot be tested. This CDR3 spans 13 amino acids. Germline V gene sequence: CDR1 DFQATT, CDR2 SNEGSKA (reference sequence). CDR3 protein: CSAVSGGRETQYF.

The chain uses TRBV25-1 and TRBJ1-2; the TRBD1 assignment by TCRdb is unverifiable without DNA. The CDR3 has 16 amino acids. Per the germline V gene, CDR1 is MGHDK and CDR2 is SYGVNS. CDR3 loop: CASSGIRFGQGLGYTF.

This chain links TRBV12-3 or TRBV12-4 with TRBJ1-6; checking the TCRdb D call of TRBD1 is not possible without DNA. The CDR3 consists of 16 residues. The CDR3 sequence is CASSFGGRSGNSPLHF.

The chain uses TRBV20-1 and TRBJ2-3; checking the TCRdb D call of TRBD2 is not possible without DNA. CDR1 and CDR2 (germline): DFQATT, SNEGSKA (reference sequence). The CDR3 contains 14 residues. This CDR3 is CSALAGTSTDTQYF.

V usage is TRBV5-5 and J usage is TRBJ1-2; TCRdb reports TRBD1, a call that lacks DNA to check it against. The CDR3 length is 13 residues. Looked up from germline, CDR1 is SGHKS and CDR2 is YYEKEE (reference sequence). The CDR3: CASSRDRTYGYTF.

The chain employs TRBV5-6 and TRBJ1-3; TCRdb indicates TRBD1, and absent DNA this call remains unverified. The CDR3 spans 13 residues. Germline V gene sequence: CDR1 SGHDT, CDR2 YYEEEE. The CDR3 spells CASSLQGGNTIYF.

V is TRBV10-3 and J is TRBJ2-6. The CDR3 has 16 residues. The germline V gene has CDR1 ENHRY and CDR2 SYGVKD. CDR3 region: CAISEPRFGGANVLTF.

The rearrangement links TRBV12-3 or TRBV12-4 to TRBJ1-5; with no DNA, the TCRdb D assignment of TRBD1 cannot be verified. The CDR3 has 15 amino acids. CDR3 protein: CASSLGMTENQPQHF.

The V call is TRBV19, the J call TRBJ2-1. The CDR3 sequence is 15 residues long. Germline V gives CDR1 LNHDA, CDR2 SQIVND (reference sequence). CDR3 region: CASSGQDSGLRKQFF.

CDR3 loop: CSAEGGTSGLYSYEQYF. This chain joins TRBV20-1 and TRBJ2-7; without DNA, the TCRdb call of TRBD2 cannot be checked. Per the germline V gene, CDR1 is DFQATT and CDR2 is SNEGSKA (reference sequence). This CDR3 comprises 17 residues.

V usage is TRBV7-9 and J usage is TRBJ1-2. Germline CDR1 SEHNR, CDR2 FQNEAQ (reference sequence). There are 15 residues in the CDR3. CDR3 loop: CASSYPGSSLMGYTF.

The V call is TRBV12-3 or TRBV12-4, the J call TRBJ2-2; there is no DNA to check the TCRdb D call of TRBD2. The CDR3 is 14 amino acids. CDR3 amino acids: CASRTGTYTGELFF.

CDR3 region: CASSLRRVNTGELFF. The V call is TRBV12-3 or TRBV12-4, the J call TRBJ2-2. The CDR3 loop spans 15 amino acids.

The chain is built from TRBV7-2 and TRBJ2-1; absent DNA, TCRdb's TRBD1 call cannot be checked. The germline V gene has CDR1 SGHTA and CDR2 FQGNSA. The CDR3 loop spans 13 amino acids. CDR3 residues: CASSQYIDREQFF.

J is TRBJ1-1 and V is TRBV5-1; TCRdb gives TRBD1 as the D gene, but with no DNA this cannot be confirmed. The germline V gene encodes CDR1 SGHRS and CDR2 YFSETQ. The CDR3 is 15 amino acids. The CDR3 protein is CASSRGTGRNTEAFF.

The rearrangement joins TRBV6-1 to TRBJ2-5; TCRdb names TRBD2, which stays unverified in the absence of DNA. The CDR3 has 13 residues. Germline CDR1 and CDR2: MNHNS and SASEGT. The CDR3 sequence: CASSGEGLRTQYF.

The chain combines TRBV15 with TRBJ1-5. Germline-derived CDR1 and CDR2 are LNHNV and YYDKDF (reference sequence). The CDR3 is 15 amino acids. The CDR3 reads CATSRARHSNQPQHF.

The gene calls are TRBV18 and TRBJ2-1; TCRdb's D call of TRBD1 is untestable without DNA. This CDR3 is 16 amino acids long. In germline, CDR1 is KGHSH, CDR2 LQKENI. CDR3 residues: CASSPMGVGSYNEQFF.

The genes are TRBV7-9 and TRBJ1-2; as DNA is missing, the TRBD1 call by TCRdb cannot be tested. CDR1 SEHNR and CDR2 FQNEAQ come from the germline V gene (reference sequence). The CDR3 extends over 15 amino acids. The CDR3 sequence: CASSLGRGRFDGYTF.

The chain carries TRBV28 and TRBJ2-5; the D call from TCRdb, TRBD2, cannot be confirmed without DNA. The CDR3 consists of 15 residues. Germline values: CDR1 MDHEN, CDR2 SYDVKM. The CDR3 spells CASKTRTNDQETQYF.